Below are 21 T cell receptor beta chains sequenced from a single sample in a study of T cells in localized non-small cell lung cancer. The repertoire was sequenced with immunoSEQ multiplex PCR; TCRdb's copy has only in-frame clones and lacks some. The repertoire holds some 40,000 clones, just over 90% seen once, with around 7% in the top ten. This sample comprised peripheral blood, obtained before any cancer treatment. All receptors come from a female donor older than 55 with stage I lung adenocarcinoma.

This clone appeared a single time. The rearrangement joins TRBV5-4 to TRBJ2-5; 10 nucleotides agree with TRBD2. CDR1 SGHNT and CDR2 YYREEE come from the germline V gene (reference sequence). The length of the CDR3 is 17 residues. With 3 bases clipped from V and 3 bases from J, the junction kept 11 bases outside the gene matches. CDR3: CASSSTGAGGSKETQYF. CDR3 in DNA: TGTGCCAGCAGCTCTACGGGAGCGGGGGGGTCTAAAGAGACCCAGTACTTC.

The rearrangement links TRBV5-4 to TRBJ1-5; 9 bases are shared with TRBD1. Germline-derived CDR1 and CDR2 are SGHNT and YYREEE (reference sequence). The CDR3 is 15 residues long. After removal of 4 bases from V and 3 bases from J, the junction contained 5 bases not matched to a gene. The CDR3 DNA is TGTGCCAGCAGCCGCGGGACAGGGCACAATCAGCCCCAGCATTTT. Translating it yields CASSRGTGHNQPQHF.

This clone was observed once. J is TRBJ2-2 and V is TRBV4-2, with no clear D. The V gene lost 0 bases and the J gene lost 3 bases, with 8 bases spanning the gap. The length of the CDR3 is 15 residues. The germline CDR1 and CDR2 sequences are LGHNA and YNFKEQ. This CDR3 reads CASSQENQYTGELFF. Here the CDR3 DNA reads TGTGCCAGCAGCCAAGAGAACCAGTACACCGGGGAGCTGTTTTTT.

The V call is TRBV18, the J call TRBJ1-3; D is ambiguous. This CDR3 spans 18 amino acids. Trimming took off 3 bases at V and 0 bases at J, with 18 bases between the two ends. Germline CDR1 reads KGHSH; CDR2 reads LQKENI. The DNA of the CDR3 is TGTGCCAGCTCACCTTCAGATCAGACCAGATACTCTGGAAACACCATATATTTT. It translates to CASSPSDQTRYSGNTIYF.

The rearrangement links TRBV7-2 to TRBJ2-7; D possibly uses TRBD1 or TRBD2 (5 bases each). Germline CDR1 reads SGHTA; CDR2 reads FQGNSA. V dropped 5 bases and J dropped 2 bases, with 10 bases sitting between them. The CDR3 runs 13 residues. In nucleotides, the CDR3 is TGTGCCAGCAGCGAGGGACCTACCTACGAGCAGTACTTC. This gives the protein CASSEGPTYEQYF.

The rearrangement uses TRBV14 and TRBJ1-6; D gene unclear. V gave up 0 bases and J gave up 13 bases, with 7 bases separating them. This CDR3 comprises 12 residues. Germline V gene sequence: CDR1 SGHDN, CDR2 FVKESK. The CDR3 sequence: CASSQDSVPLHF. As DNA, the CDR3 is TGTGCCAGCAGCCAAGACTCGGTCCCCCTCCACTTT.

The table lists this clone with a count of one. The chain recombines TRBV6-1 with TRBJ1-5; TRBD1 agrees at 8 bases. Germline V CDR1 and CDR2: MNHNS, SASEGT. This CDR3 has 16 residues. Trimming took 1 base from V and 7 from J; bases not matched to a gene: 9. CDR3 amino acids: CASSEGTGRVAQPQHF. The CDR3 coding sequence is TGTGCCAGCAGTGAAGGGACAGGGAGGGTGGCGCAGCCCCAGCATTTT.

The chain combines TRBV7-9 with TRBJ1-1; the D is unclear. Germline V lookup: CDR1 SEHNR, CDR2 FQNEAQ (reference sequence). This CDR3 has 15 residues. V was shortened by 2 bases and J by 1 base, with 11 bases between the two germline ends. Here the CDR3 reads CASSLLTAPNTEAFF. In nucleotides, the CDR3 is TGTGCCAGCAGCTTACTTACAGCCCCGAACACTGAAGCTTTCTTT.

The chain recombines TRBV15 with TRBJ2-3, with D possibly TRBD2 on 6 matching bases. Germline assignment: CDR1 LNHNV and CDR2 YYDKDF (reference sequence). The CDR3 contains 15 residues. Trimming removed 4 bases from V and 0 bases from J, with 11 bases in between. The DNA of the CDR3 is TGTGCCACCAGCACTGGCGGGGCTAGCACAGATACGCAGTATTTT. Translation: CATSTGGASTDTQYF.

This rearrangement joins TRBV28 to TRBJ1-1; the D is unclear. CDR1 is MDHEN and CDR2 is SYDVKM in the germline V gene. The CDR3 has 15 amino acids. V lost 6 bases, J lost 2 bases, and 16 bases lay in between. CDR3 nucleotides: TGTGCCAGCAGCCAGCGGGGATCTGCAAACACTGAAGCTTTCTTT. It is translated as CASSQRGSANTEAFF.

The chain couples TRBV4-2 to TRBJ1-2; unclear D gene. The CDR3 consists of 16 residues. The V end lost 0 bases, the J end lost 0 bases, and 11 bases lay between the germline ends. Germline loops: CDR1 LGHNA, CDR2 YNFKEQ. Written as DNA, the CDR3 is TGTGCCAGCAGCCAAGAGTGGCAGACTTCTAACTATGGCTACACCTTC. Protein product: CASSQEWQTSNYGYTF.

The chain employs TRBV27 and TRBJ1-4; D gene uncertain. The CDR3 spans 14 residues. Germline V gene lookup returns CDR1 MNHEY and CDR2 SMNVEV (reference sequence). V dropped 6 bases and J dropped 8 bases, with 16 bases sitting between them. The CDR3 coding sequence is TGTGCCAGCAGGTTCACGGTGATAGGCGAAAAACTGTTTTTT. Amino acids: CASRFTVIGEKLFF. The full variable domain, with the rest looked up from reference TRBV27 and TRBJ1-4, is EAQVTQNPRYLITVTGKKLTVTCSQNMNHEYMSWYRQDPGLGLRQIYYSMNVEVTDKGDVPEGYKVSRKEKRNFPLILESPSPNQTSLYFCASRFTVIGEKLFFGSGTQLSVL.

This chain connects TRBV12-2 to TRBJ2-1. TRBV12-2 corresponds to a pseudogene. The CDR3 extends over 14 amino acids. CDR3 DNA sequence: TGTGCAAGTCGCCCAAATCGGACCAATAATGAGCAGTTCTTC. It translates to CASRPNRTNNEQFF.

V usage is TRBV7-6 and J usage is TRBJ2-2; D is unclear. The V gene lost 1 base and the J gene lost 9 bases, with 18 bases spanning the gap. The CDR3 spans 16 residues. Germline V gene lookup returns CDR1 SGHVS and CDR2 FNYEAQ. The CDR3 region is CASSLDSTKARRELFF. For the CDR3, the DNA is TGTGCCAGCAGCTTAGACAGTACTAAAGCACGGCGGGAGCTGTTTTTT.

This rearrangement joins TRBV27 to TRBJ1-1; D unresolved. Germline loops: CDR1 MNHEY, CDR2 SMNVEV (reference sequence). V gave up 8 bases and J gave up 0 bases, with 13 bases separating them. CDR3 length equals 14 residues. The CDR3 nucleotides read TGTGCCAGCGGATCTCGGGCCATGAACACTGAAGCTTTCTTT. Its protein product is CASGSRAMNTEAFF.

This clone was recorded once. This chain uses TRBV2 with TRBJ1-1; 8 bases are shared with TRBD1. The ends lost 6 bases at V and 1 base at J; junction bases unmatched: 4. Germline V gives CDR1 SNHLY, CDR2 FYNNEI. CDR3 length: 14 residues. CDR3 sequence (DNA): TGTGCCAGCAGGGACAGGGCCCCGAACACTGAAGCTTTCTTT. Translating it yields CASRDRAPNTEAFF. Complete variable domain (other parts from reference TRBV2 and TRBJ1-1): EPEVTQTPSHQVTQMGQEVILRCVPISNHLYFYWYRQILGQKVEFLVSFYNNEISEKSEIFDDQFSVERPDGSNFTLKIRSTKLEDSAMYFCASRDRAPNTEAFFGQGTRLTVV.

The V gene is TRBV6-4, the J gene TRBJ1-4, with TRBD1 matching over 12 bases. The CDR3 totals 17 residues. Trimming took 0 bases from V and 7 from J; bases not matched to a gene: 6. Germline V lookup: CDR1 MRHNA, CDR2 SNTAGT. The CDR3 sequence: CASSDSPGTGGSEKLFF. The CDR3, as DNA: TGTGCCAGCAGTGACTCGCCCGGGACAGGGGGCAGTGAAAAACTGTTTTTT.

The chain is built from TRBV18 and TRBJ2-2; D is uncertain. Germline CDR1 KGHSH, CDR2 LQKENI. Trimming shortened V by 5 bases and J by 2 bases, and 6 bases separated the two germline ends. This CDR3 has 13 residues. The CDR3 DNA is TGTGCCAGCTCAGCCCAAAACACCGGGGAGCTGTTTTTT. Protein sequence: CASSAQNTGELFF.

This chain links TRBV7-2 with TRBJ2-3; D unresolved. The CDR3 spans 15 residues. Trimming took off 1 base at V and 0 bases at J, with 8 bases between the two ends. Germline V gene lookup returns CDR1 SGHTA and CDR2 FQGNSA. CDR3 residues: CASSLVASSTDTQYF. In DNA, the CDR3 is TGTGCCAGCAGCTTAGTGGCCAGTAGCACAGATACGCAGTATTTT.

Only a few counts were recorded for this clone. The V call is TRBV15, the J call TRBJ2-5; 10 positions agree with TRBD1. Germline loops: CDR1 LNHNV, CDR2 YYDKDF (reference sequence). The V gene end was trimmed by 5 bases and the J gene end by 4 bases; junction bases not matched to a gene: 7. This CDR3 comprises 15 residues. The CDR3 here is CATSLTTGGGETQYF. CDR3 in DNA: TGTGCCACCAGCTTGACGACAGGGGGCGGAGAGACCCAGTACTTC.

This rearrangement joins TRBV7-8 to TRBJ1-4; D is uncertain. This CDR3 is built from 15 residues. Germline V gene data show CDR1 as SGHVS and CDR2 as FQNEAQ. The ends were cut back, 0 bases at V and 5 bases at J, with 10 bases in the middle. Written as DNA, the CDR3 is TGTGCCAGCAGCTTAGCTTATGTACAGAATGAAAAACTGTTTTTT. Translation: CASSLAYVQNEKLFF.